The TCR beta chain described here comes from a study of cytomegalovirus exposure and HLA in healthy donors. Produced via immunoSEQ multiplex PCR; TCRdb's table is partial and in-frame only. The sample contains over 100,000 clones, 75% to 90% of which appear only once. Findings and limits, study-wide: Investigators reported more than 150 TCR beta chains as tied to cytomegalovirus.

On this clone: Its antigen is not known.

Sequenced: PBMCs. This clonotype originated in a woman under 30 in good health and CMV-seronegative.

The CDR3 DNA sequence: TGTGCCAGCAGCTTTTCCGGGACAGACAACACTGAAGCTTTCTTT. Its translation is CASSFSGTDNTEAFF. The rearrangement joins TRBV7-2 to TRBJ1-1, with 7 bases identical to TRBD1. CDR1 is SGHTA and CDR2 is FQGNSA in the germline V gene. This CDR3 spans 15 amino acids. The ends lost 3 bases at V and 2 bases at J; junction bases unmatched: 6. Complete variable domain (other parts from reference TRBV7-2 and TRBJ1-1): GAGVSQSPSNKVTEKGKDVELRCDPISGHTALYWYRQSLGQGLEFLIYFQGNSAPDKSGLPSDRFSAERTGGSVSTLTIQRTQQEDSAVYLCASSFSGTDNTEAFFGQGTRLTVV.